This TCR beta chain was profiled in a study of CD8+CD57+ T cells in acquired aplastic anemia. On the study more broadly: DNA recovered from sorted CD4+ and CD8+ cells had a mean of approximately 3 ug. On average, healthy donors gave approximately 11 million reads for CD4+ cells. Study-wide results and limits: For CD8+ Simpson's diversity, patients and controls showed no significant difference.

About this clonotype itself: The antigen remains unidentified. Possible read error: a much larger clone is one base away.

TCR beta VDJ combinations and CDR3 sequences were profiled from genomic DNA. In TCRdb, the reads were re-called with MiXCR into one record per CDR3 protein. The top ten clones hold approximately 61% of a sample with fewer than 100,000 distinct CDR3 sequences, approximately 46% of them seen once. Germline lookup yields CDR1 SGHKS and CDR2 YYEKEE (reference sequence). This CDR3 has 14 residues. Trimming stripped 0 bases from V and 3 bases from J, with 10 bases between. This sequence was found in a human donor in good health, serving as a control. The V call is TRBV5-5, the J call TRBJ2-7; D not resolved. The sequencing input was sorted CD4+, CD8+, or CD8+CD57+ T cells (not recorded which) from PBMCs. CDR3 sequence reads: CASSLVNRSYEQYF. CDR3 coding DNA: TGTGCCAGCAGCTTGGTTAACCGAAGCTACGAGCAGTACTTC. Full variable domain (missing parts from reference TRBV5-5 and TRBJ2-7): DAGVTQSPTHLIKTRGQQVTLRCSPISGHKSVSWYQQVLGQGPQFIFQYYEKEERGRGNFPDRFSARQFPNYSSELNVNALLLGDSALYLCASSLVNRSYEQYFGPGTRLTVT.